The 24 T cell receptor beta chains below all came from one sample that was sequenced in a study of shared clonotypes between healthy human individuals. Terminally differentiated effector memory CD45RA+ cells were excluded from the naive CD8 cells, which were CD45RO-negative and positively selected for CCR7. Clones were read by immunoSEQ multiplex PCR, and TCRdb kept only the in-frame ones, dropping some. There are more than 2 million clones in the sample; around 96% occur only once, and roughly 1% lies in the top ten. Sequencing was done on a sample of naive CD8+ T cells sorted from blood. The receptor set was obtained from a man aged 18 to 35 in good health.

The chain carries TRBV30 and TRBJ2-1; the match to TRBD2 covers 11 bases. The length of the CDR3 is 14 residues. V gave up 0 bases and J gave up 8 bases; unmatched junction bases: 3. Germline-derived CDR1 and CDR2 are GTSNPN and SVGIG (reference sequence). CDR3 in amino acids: CAWSVTSGSYEQFF. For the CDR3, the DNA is TGTGCCTGGAGTGTAACTAGCGGGAGTTATGAGCAGTTCTTC.

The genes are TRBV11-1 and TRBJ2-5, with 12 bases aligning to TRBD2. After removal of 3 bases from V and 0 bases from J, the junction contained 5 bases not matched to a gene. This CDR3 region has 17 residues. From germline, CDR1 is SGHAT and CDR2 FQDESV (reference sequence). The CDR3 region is CASSFGTSGGYQETQYF. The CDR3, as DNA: TGTGCCAGCAGCTTCGGAACTAGCGGGGGGTACCAAGAGACCCAGTACTTC.

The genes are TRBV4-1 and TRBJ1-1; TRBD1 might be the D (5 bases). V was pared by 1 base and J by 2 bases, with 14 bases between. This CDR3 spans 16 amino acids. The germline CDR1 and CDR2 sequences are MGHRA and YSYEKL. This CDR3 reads CASSQAVGARNTEAFF. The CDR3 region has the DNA TGCGCCAGCAGCCAAGCTGTAGGGGCCAGAAACACTGAAGCTTTCTTT.

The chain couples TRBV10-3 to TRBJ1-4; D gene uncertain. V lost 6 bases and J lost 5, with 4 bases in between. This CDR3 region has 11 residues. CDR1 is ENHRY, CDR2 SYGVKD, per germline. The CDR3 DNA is TGTGCCATCAGCCAGAATGAAAAACTGTTTTTT. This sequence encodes CAISQNEKLFF.

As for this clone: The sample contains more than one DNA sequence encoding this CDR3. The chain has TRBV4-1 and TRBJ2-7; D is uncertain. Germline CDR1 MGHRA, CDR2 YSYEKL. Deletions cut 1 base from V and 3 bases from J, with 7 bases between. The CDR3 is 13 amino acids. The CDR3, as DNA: TGCGCCAGCAGCCAAGCAGGAAACTACGAGCAGTACTTC. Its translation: CASSQAGNYEQYF.

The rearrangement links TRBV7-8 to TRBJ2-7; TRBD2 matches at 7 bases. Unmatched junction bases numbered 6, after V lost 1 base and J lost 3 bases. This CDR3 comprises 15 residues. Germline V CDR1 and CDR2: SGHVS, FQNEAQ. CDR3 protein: CASSLDPGGGYEQYF. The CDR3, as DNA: TGTGCCAGCAGCTTAGATCCGGGGGGAGGCTACGAGCAGTACTTC.

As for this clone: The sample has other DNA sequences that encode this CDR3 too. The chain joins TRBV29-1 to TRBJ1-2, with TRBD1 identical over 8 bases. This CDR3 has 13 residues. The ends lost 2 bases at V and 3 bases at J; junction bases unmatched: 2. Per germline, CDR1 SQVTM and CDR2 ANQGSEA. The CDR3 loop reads CSVETGGDYGYTF. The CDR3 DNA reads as TGCAGCGTTGAAACAGGGGGGGACTATGGCTACACCTTC.

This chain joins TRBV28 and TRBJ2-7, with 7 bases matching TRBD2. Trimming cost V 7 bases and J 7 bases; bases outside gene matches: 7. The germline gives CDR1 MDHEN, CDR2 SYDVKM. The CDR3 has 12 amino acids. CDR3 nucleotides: TGTGCCAGCACCCTTGGGGGAGGGGAGCAGTACTTC. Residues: CASTLGGGEQYF. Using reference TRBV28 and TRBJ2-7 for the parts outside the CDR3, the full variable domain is DVKVTQSSRYLVKRTGEKVFLECVQDMDHENMFWYRQDPGLGLRLIYFSYDVKMKEKGDIPEGYSVSREKKERFSLILESASTNQTSMYLCASTLGGGEQYFGPGTRLTVT.

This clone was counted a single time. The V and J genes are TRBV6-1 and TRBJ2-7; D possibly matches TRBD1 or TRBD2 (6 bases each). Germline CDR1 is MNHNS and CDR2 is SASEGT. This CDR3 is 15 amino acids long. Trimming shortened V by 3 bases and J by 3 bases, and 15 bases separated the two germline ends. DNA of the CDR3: TGTGCCAGCAGTGAGGGTCGAGGGGGAGGCTACGAGCAGTACTTC. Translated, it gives CASSEGRGGGYEQYF.

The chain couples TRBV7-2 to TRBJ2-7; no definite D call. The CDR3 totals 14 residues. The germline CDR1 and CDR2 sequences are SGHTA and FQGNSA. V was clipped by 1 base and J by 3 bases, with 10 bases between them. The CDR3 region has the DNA TGTGCCAGCAGCTTAGTCGGCGCTGACTACGAGCAGTACTTC. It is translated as CASSLVGADYEQYF.

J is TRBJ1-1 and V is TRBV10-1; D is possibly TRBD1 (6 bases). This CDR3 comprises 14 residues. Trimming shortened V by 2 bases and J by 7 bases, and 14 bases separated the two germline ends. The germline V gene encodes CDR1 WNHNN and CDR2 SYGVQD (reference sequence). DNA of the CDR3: TGCGCCAGCAGTGAGCCGATGGAGGGGGATGAAGCTTTCTTT. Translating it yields CASSEPMEGDEAFF.

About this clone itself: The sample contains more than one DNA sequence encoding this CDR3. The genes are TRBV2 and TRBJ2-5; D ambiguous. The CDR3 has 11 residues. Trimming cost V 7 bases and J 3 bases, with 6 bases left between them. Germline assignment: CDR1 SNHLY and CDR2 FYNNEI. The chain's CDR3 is CASNREETQYF. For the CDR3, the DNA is TGTGCCAGCAATAGGGAAGAGACCCAGTACTTC.

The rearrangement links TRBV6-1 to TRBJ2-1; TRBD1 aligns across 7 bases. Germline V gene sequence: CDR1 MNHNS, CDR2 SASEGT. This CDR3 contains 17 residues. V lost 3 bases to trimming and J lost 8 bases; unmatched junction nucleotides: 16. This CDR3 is CASSDYTGQLHLDEQFF. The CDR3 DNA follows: TGTGCCAGCAGTGACTATACGGGACAGCTTCATCTGGATGAGCAGTTCTTC.

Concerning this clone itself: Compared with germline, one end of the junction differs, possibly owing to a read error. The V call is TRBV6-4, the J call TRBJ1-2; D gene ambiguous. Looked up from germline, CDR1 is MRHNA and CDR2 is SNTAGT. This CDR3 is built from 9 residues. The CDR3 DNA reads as TGTGCCAGCAGTGGCGACACGTCCTGG. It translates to CASSGDTSW.

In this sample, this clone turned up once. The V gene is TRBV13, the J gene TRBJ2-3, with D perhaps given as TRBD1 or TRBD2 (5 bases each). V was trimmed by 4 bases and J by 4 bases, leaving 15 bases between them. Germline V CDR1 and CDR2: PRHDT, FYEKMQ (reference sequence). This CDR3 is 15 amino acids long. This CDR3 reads CASSSGPPEADTQYF. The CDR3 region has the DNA TGTGCCAGCAGCTCGGGACCTCCGGAGGCAGATACGCAGTATTTT.

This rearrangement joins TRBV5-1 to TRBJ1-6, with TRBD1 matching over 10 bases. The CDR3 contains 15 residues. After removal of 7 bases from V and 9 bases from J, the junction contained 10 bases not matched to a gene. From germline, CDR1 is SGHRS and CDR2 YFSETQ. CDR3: CASRTPGTGVSPLHF. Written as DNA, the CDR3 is TGCGCCAGCCGGACCCCCGGGACAGGGGTTTCACCCCTCCACTTT.

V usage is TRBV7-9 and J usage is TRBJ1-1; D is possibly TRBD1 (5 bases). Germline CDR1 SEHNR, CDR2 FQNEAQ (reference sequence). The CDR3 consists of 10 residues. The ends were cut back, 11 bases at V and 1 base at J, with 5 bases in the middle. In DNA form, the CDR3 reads TGTGCCGGGACGAACACTGAAGCTTTCTTT. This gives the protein CAGTNTEAFF. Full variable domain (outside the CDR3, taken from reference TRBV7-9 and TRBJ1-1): DTGVSQNPRHKITKRGQNVTFRCDPISEHNRLYWYRQTLGQGPEFLTYFQNEAQLEKSRLLSDRFSAERPKGSFSTLEIQRTEQGDSAMYLCAGTNTEAFFGQGTRLTVV.

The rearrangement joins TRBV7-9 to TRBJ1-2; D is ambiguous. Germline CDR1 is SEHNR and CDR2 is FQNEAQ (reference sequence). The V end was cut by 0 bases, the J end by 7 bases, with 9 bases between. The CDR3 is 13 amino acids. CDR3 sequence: CASSLAGQIGYTF. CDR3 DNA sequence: TGTGCCAGCAGCTTAGCAGGGCAGATTGGCTACACCTTC.

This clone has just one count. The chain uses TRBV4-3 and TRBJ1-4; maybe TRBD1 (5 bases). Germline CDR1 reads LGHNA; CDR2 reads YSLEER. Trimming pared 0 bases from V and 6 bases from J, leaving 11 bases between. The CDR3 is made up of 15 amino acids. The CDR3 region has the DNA TGCGCCAGCAGCCAAGACAGGGCGGAATATGAAAAACTGTTTTTT. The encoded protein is CASSQDRAEYEKLFF.

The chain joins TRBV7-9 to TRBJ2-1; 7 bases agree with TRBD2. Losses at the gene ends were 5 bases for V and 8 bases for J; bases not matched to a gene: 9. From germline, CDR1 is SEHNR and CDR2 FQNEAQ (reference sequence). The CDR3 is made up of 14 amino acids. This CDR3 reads CASSILALGDEQFF. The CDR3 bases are TGTGCCAGCAGCATACTAGCGCTGGGGGATGAGCAGTTCTTC.

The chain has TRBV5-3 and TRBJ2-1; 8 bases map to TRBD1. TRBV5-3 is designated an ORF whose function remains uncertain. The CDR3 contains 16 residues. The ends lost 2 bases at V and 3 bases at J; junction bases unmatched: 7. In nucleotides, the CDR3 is TGTGCCAGAAGCTTACAGGGGGAATCTCTCTACAATGAGCAGTTCTTC. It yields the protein CARSLQGESLYNEQFF.

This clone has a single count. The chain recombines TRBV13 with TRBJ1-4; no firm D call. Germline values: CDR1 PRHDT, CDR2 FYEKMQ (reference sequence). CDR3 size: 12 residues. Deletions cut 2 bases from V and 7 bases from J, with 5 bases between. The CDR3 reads CASSLQSEKLFF. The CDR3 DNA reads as TGTGCCAGCAGCTTACAAAGTGAAAAACTGTTTTTT.

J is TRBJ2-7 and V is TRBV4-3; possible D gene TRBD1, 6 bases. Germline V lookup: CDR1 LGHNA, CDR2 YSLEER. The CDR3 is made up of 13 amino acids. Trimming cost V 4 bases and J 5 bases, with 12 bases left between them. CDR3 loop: CASSRGTSDEQYF. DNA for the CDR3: TGCGCCAGCAGCCGGGGGACATCCGACGAGCAGTACTTC.

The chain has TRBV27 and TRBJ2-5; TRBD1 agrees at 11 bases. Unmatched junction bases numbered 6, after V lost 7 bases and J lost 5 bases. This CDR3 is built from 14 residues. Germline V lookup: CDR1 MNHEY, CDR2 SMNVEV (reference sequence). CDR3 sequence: CASTRTGGGETQYF. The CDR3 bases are TGTGCCAGCACCCGGACAGGGGGCGGTGAGACCCAGTACTTC.